The clone carrying this TCR beta chain appeared a few times. Its target is unknown. This entry comes from a study of a mutant IDH1 vaccine in newly diagnosed glioma. Study as a whole: The initiation of vaccination occurred 4-6 weeks after radiotherapy alone, or with temozolomide cycles. Males made up about 60% and females roughly 38% of treated patients, whose mean age was about 37 years. Findings of the study overall: Whatever changes occurred in top peripheral T cell clonotypes seemed unrelated to pseudoprogression.

Assay used: immunoSEQ multiplex PCR; TCRdb lists only in-frame clones, some missing. The sample consists of about 32,000 clones, roughly 80% of them appearing once. CDR3 length: 13 residues. Germline lookup yields CDR1 LNHDA and CDR2 SQIVND (reference sequence). V shed 3 bases and J shed 5 bases, with 7 bases lying between them. Sample time point: week 35, safety follow-up. The vaccine gave 300 ug of a 20-mer mutant IDH1 peptide subcutaneously per dose. Patients were given eight vaccinations, scheduled in weeks 1, 3, 5, 7, 11, 15, 19 and 23. The chain uses TRBV19 and TRBJ2-2, with a possible D match to TRBD1 (5 bases). The starting material was PBMCs, obtained from a glioma patient whose treatment included an IDH1 peptide vaccine. The receptor's source is a woman aged 18-29 years with glioma. As DNA, the CDR3 is TGTGCCAGTAGTATTAAGGGGACCGGGGAGCTGTTTTTT. Translating it yields CASSIKGTGELFF.